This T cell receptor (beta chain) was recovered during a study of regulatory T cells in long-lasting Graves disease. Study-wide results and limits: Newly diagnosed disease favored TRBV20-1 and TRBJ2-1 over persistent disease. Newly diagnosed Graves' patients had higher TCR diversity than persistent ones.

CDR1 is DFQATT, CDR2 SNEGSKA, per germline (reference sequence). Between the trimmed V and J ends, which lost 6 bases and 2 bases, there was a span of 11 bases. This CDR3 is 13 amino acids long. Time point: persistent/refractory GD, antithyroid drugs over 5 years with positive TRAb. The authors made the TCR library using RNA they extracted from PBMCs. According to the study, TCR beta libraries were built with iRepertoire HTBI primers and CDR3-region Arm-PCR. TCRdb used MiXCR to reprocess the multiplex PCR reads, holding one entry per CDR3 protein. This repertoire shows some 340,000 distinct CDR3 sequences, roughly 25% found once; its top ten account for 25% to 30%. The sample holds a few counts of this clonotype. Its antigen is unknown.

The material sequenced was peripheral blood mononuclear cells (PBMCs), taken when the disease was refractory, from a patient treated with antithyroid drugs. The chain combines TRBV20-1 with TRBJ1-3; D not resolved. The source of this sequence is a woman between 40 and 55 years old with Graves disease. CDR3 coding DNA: TGCAGTGCCCACGGGATGCCTGGAAACACCATATATTTT. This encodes CSAHGMPGNTIYF.